The 25 T cell receptor beta chains below all came from one sample that was sequenced in a study of shared clonotypes between healthy human individuals. Clones were read by immunoSEQ multiplex PCR, and TCRdb kept only the in-frame ones, dropping some. The sample consists of 2.3 million or so clones, more than 80% of them appearing once. The material sequenced was naive CD4+ T cells from PBMCs. As for subset: CD45RA+ positively selected. Source of these receptors: a man aged 18-30 years in good health. Some clones in this sample may be carry-over from other donors' samples.

This sequence joins TRBV28 and TRBJ1-2, with D hard to call. V was pared by 10 bases and J by 4 bases, with 10 bases between. Germline V lookup: CDR1 MDHEN, CDR2 SYDVKM. CDR3 length: 11 amino acids. The CDR3 region has the DNA TGTGCCACCTACGGGCGCTATGGCTACACCTTC. This translates into CATYGRYGYTF.

The rearrangement uses TRBV18 and TRBJ2-1; perhaps TRBD2 as D (6 bases). Germline CDR1 KGHSH, CDR2 LQKENI. The V and J ends lost 3 bases and 2 bases respectively, with 11 bases between them. The CDR3 length is 15 residues. As DNA, the CDR3 is TGTGCCAGCTCACCGGGGCGGGGCGCCTACAATGAGCAGTTCTTC. Translating it yields CASSPGRGAYNEQFF.

The genes are TRBV4-1 and TRBJ1-2; tentative D call: TRBD1 (6 bases). This CDR3 has 18 amino acids. Per germline, CDR1 MGHRA and CDR2 YSYEKL. The V and J ends lost 2 bases and 4 bases respectively, with 23 bases between them. CDR3 region: CASSQLPAGQRGLYGYTF. DNA of the CDR3: TGCGCCAGCAGCCAACTCCCCGCGGGACAAAGAGGACTCTATGGCTACACCTTC.

Remarks on this clone: Other DNA sequences in the sample encode the same CDR3. The V and J genes are TRBV28 and TRBJ2-7, with D unclear. The CDR3 loop spans 13 amino acids. Germline V gene lookup returns CDR1 MDHEN and CDR2 SYDVKM. The V gene lost 4 bases and the J gene lost 0 bases, with 7 bases spanning the gap. The CDR3 DNA sequence: TGTGCCAGCAGTTCATCCCCCTCCTACGAGCAGTACTTC. The encoded protein is CASSSSPSYEQYF.

To note about this clone: Other nucleotide sequences in the sample specify the same CDR3. The V gene is TRBV20-1, the J gene TRBJ2-1; D is undetermined. V lost 4 bases and J lost 3, with 4 bases in between. Germline V lookup: CDR1 DFQATT, CDR2 SNEGSKA (reference sequence). The CDR3 extends over 11 amino acids. The CDR3 sequence is CSATNYNEQFF. The CDR3 coding sequence is TGCAGTGCTACCAACTACAATGAGCAGTTCTTC.

The chain recombines TRBV2 with TRBJ2-2, with TRBD1 matching 7 bases. The CDR3 runs to 16 residues. J lost 0 bases, V lost 5 bases, and 6 bases had no gene match. Germline lookup yields CDR1 SNHLY and CDR2 FYNNEI. CDR3 sequence (DNA): TGTGCCAGCAGTTGGGACAGTCACGCGAACACCGGGGAGCTGTTTTTT. Its translation is CASSWDSHANTGELFF.

The chain links TRBV19 to TRBJ2-6; D ambiguous. CDR1 and CDR2 from the germline V gene are LNHDA and SQIVND (reference sequence). The V end lost 7 bases, the J end lost 0 bases, and 10 bases lay between the germline ends. CDR3 size: 15 residues. The CDR3 loop is CASTLSGSGANVLTF. The DNA for the CDR3 is TGTGCCAGTACACTCTCGGGCTCTGGGGCCAACGTCCTGACTTTC.

V usage is TRBV19 and J usage is TRBJ1-5; TRBD1 might be the D (6 bases). The germline gives CDR1 LNHDA, CDR2 SQIVND (reference sequence). V lost 1 base, J lost 2 bases, and 15 bases lay in between. The CDR3 extends over 17 amino acids. In DNA form, the CDR3 reads TGTGCCAGTAGTATAGGTGGGGGGCGCGTGGGCAATCAGCCCCAGCATTTT. It codes for CASSIGGGRVGNQPQHF.

CDR3 sequence reads: CASSQDGGRQETQYF. The DNA of the CDR3 is TGTGCCAGCAGCCAAGATGGCGGGCGGCAAGAGACCCAGTACTTC. The V call is TRBV4-2, the J call TRBJ2-5; a possible D gene is TRBD2 (5 bases). The germline V gene encodes CDR1 LGHNA and CDR2 YNFKEQ. Trimming cost V 0 bases and J 2 bases, with 10 bases left between them. The CDR3 length is 15 residues.

The table lists this clone with a count of one. One base away lies a much larger clone, so this may be a sequencing read error. This specimen includes other DNA sequences encoding the same CDR3. The J gene is TRBJ2-7, the V gene TRBV5-1; D ambiguous. This CDR3 spans 12 amino acids. Per germline, CDR1 SGHRS and CDR2 YFSETQ. Deletions cut 0 bases from V and 2 bases from J, with 3 bases between. CDR3 sequence reads: CASSLGTYEQYF. The CDR3 DNA reads as TGCGCCAGCAGCTTGGGGACCTACGAGCAGTACTTC.

The V gene is TRBV7-8, the J gene TRBJ2-7; possibly TRBD1 or TRBD2 for D (6 bases each). Between the trimmed V and J ends, which lost 5 bases and 2 bases, there was a span of 19 bases. CDR3 length: 16 amino acids. Germline V lookup: CDR1 SGHVS, CDR2 FQNEAQ. In DNA, the CDR3 is TGTGCCAGCAGCCCGGGAGCACAGGGTCGGGCCTACGAGCAGTACTTC. Its protein product is CASSPGAQGRAYEQYF.

The chain has TRBV15 and TRBJ1-2; D gene uncertain. The germline V and J ends were trimmed by 1 base and 7 bases, with 16 bases remaining between them. Per germline, CDR1 LNHNV and CDR2 YYDKDF (reference sequence). CDR3 length: 15 amino acids. The DNA for the CDR3 is TGTGCCACCAGCAGAGGCGGCAGACAATGGGGTGGCTACACCTTC. It is translated as CATSRGGRQWGGYTF.

The J gene is TRBJ2-3, the V gene TRBV28; D is possibly TRBD1 (5 bases). V dropped 4 bases and J dropped 6 bases, with 14 bases sitting between them. The germline V gene encodes CDR1 MDHEN and CDR2 SYDVKM. The CDR3 sequence is 14 residues long. The CDR3 region is CASSSSDKGDTQYF. DNA of the CDR3: TGTGCCAGCAGTTCATCGGATAAGGGGGATACGCAGTATTTT.

This clone was found many times. Within the sample, other DNA sequences also encode this same CDR3. The rearrangement joins TRBV7-3 to TRBJ2-3; D is perhaps TRBD2 (5 bases). The CDR3 has 14 amino acids. Trimming removed 2 bases at V and 2 bases at J, with 8 bases between. The germline V gene has CDR1 SGHTA and CDR2 FQGTGA. Written as DNA, the CDR3 is TGTGCCAGCAGCTTAGACGGGAACACAGATACGCAGTATTTT. Residues: CASSLDGNTDTQYF.

J is TRBJ2-2 and V is TRBV20-1; D ambiguous. V was cut by 6 bases and J by 4 bases, with 6 bases left in between. The CDR3 runs 11 residues. In germline, CDR1 is DFQATT, CDR2 SNEGSKA (reference sequence). The CDR3 DNA reads TGCAGTGCAGCTACCACCGGGGAGCTGTTTTTT. Amino acid sequence: CSAATTGELFF.

The J gene is TRBJ1-1, the V gene TRBV6-6; no clear D gene. The germline V gene has CDR1 MNHNY and CDR2 SVGAGI (reference sequence). With 5 bases removed from V and 10 bases from J, the gap between germline ends came to 11 bases. CDR3 length equals 11 residues. CDR3 in amino acids: CASSDRAGAFF. The CDR3 DNA reads as TGTGCCAGCAGTGATCGGGCTGGAGCTTTCTTT.

The rearrangement joins TRBV6-5 to TRBJ1-1; 11 positions agree with TRBD1. V trimming: 1 base; J trimming: 5 bases; junction bases outside the gene matches: 6. Germline V lookup: CDR1 MNHEY, CDR2 SVGAGI. This CDR3 region has 16 residues. The CDR3 sequence is CASSYFGQGAPTEAFF. DNA of the CDR3: TGTGCCAGCAGTTACTTCGGACAGGGGGCGCCGACTGAAGCTTTCTTT.

This clone was observed once. The gene calls are TRBV27 and TRBJ1-4; 7 bases agree with TRBD1. V was clipped by 4 bases and J by 4 bases; unmatched bases: 3. The CDR3 extends over 14 amino acids. Per the germline V gene, CDR1 is MNHEY and CDR2 is SMNVEV (reference sequence). The CDR3: CASSSDRYNEKLFF. The DNA of the CDR3 is TGTGCCAGCAGTTCGGACAGGTATAATGAAAAACTGTTTTTT.

The V call is TRBV23-1, the J call TRBJ1-5; D perhaps matches TRBD1 (6 bases). TRBV23-1 counts as an open reading frame of uncertain function. The CDR3 runs to 16 residues. The germline V and J ends were trimmed by 3 bases and 3 bases, with 15 bases remaining between them. The CDR3 DNA sequence: TGCGCCAGCAGTCATCGAGCGACAGGCTTCAATCAGCCCCAGCATTTT. Its protein product is CASSHRATGFNQPQHF.

V and J are TRBV9 and TRBJ2-2, with D possibly being TRBD1 (5 bases). Germline-derived CDR1 and CDR2 are SGDLS and YYNGEE. The CDR3 contains 14 residues. V lost 2 bases, J lost 6 bases, and 11 bases lay in between. The DNA of the CDR3 is TGTGCCAGCAGCGTTCTAGGGGCCCCCGGGGAGCTGTTTTTT. It encodes CASSVLGAPGELFF.

The chain links TRBV9 to TRBJ1-1, with unresolved D. The V and J ends lost 4 bases and 5 bases respectively, with 15 bases between them. Germline CDR1 is SGDLS and CDR2 is YYNGEE. The CDR3 sequence is 14 residues long. CDR3 DNA: TGTGCCAGCAGCCCAGAGGGAGGGTTTACTGAAGCTTTCTTT. Amino acid sequence: CASSPEGGFTEAFF.

V gene TRBV29-1 combines with J gene TRBJ1-1; 7 nucleotides match TRBD1. This CDR3 comprises 11 residues. Germline V gene lookup returns CDR1 SQVTM and CDR2 ANQGSEA. V lost 4 bases to trimming and J lost 11 bases; unmatched junction nucleotides: 7. As DNA, the CDR3 is TGCAGCGTTGCCCTAACAGGGGTGGCTTTCTTT. This encodes CSVALTGVAFF.

The chain couples TRBV10-1 to TRBJ2-1; 7 positions agree with TRBD1. CDR1 and CDR2 (germline): WNHNN, SYGVQD (reference sequence). J gave up 2 bases and V 4 bases, and 5 bases lay outside the gene matches. The CDR3 totals 15 residues. The DNA of the CDR3 is TGCGCCAGCAGTGGCCTTAGGGGGCCCTACAATGAGCAGTTCTTC. The encoded protein is CASSGLRGPYNEQFF.

V is TRBV2 and J is TRBJ2-2; D is tentatively TRBD1 or TRBD2 (5 bases each). The CDR3 sequence is 14 residues long. With 1 base removed from V and 4 bases from J, the gap between germline ends came to 7 bases. The germline V gene has CDR1 SNHLY and CDR2 FYNNEI. CDR3 loop: CASSEVGGTGELFF. CDR3 in DNA: TGTGCCAGCAGTGAAGTTGGGGGCACCGGGGAGCTGTTTTTT.

This sequence joins TRBV19 and TRBJ2-4; tentatively, D is TRBD2 (6 bases). Trimming shortened V by 3 bases and J by 6 bases, and 12 bases separated the two germline ends. The CDR3 sequence is 14 residues long. CDR1 and CDR2 (germline): LNHDA, SQIVND (reference sequence). The CDR3 reads CASSITGRGNIQYF. CDR3 coding DNA: TGTGCCAGTAGTATCACGGGGCGGGGAAACATTCAGTACTTC.